A single sample is the source of the 20 T cell receptor beta chains below, sequenced in a study of cytomegalovirus exposure and HLA in healthy donors. 60 Vbeta and 13 Jbeta primers were used in PCR. The table came from immunoSEQ multiplex PCR; TCRdb's copy has only in-frame clones and leaves some out. The repertoire includes under 200,000 clones, over 75% of them detected once, and under 2.5% sits in the top ten. Sequencing input: PBMCs. The receptor source for this set is a man in his fifties or sixties in good health and CMV-seronegative.

The gene calls are TRBV2 and TRBJ1-1; maybe TRBD1 (5 bases). CDR1 and CDR2 (germline): SNHLY, FYNNEI. V lost 3 bases and J lost 0, with 8 bases in between. The CDR3 contains 14 residues. This CDR3 is CASSEDTLNTEAFF. Written as DNA, the CDR3 is TGTGCCAGCAGTGAGGACACACTGAACACTGAAGCTTTCTTT.

The J gene is TRBJ1-1, the V gene TRBV19, with D hard to call. The CDR3 loop spans 15 amino acids. Looked up from germline, CDR1 is LNHDA and CDR2 is SQIVND (reference sequence). Trimming pared 3 bases from V and 1 base from J, leaving 12 bases between. As DNA, the CDR3 is TGTGCCAGTAGTATGTTTGACGCGGGGAACACTGAAGCTTTCTTT. This sequence encodes CASSMFDAGNTEAFF. Supplemented by reference TRBV19 and TRBJ1-1, the full variable domain reads DGGITQSPKYLFRKEGQNVTLSCEQNLNHDAMYWYRQDPGQGLRLIYYSQIVNDFQKGDIAEGYSVSREKKESFPLTVTSAQKNPTAFYLCASSMFDAGNTEAFFGQGTRLTVV.

V gene TRBV6-6 combines with J gene TRBJ2-3; 8 bases are shared with TRBD2. The length of the CDR3 is 16 residues. CDR1 MNHNY and CDR2 SVGAGI come from the germline V gene (reference sequence). V trimming: 2 bases; J trimming: 3 bases; junction bases outside the gene matches: 7. This CDR3 is CASSYPSGGGTDTQYF. CDR3 coding DNA: TGTGCCAGCAGTTACCCCAGCGGGGGCGGAACAGATACGCAGTATTTT.

The rearrangement links TRBV28 to TRBJ2-5; D ambiguous. Per the germline V gene, CDR1 is MDHEN and CDR2 is SYDVKM. Trimming took off 5 bases at V and 2 bases at J, with 24 bases between the two ends. The CDR3 consists of 18 residues. CDR3 region: CASSPENWAPERQETQYF. CDR3 nucleotides: TGTGCCAGCAGTCCTGAAAATTGGGCCCCGGAAAGACAAGAGACCCAGTACTTC.

The chain employs TRBV5-1 and TRBJ2-3, with unresolved D. The CDR3 spans 14 residues. Trimming cost V 4 bases and J 0 bases, with 9 bases left between them. Germline CDR1 SGHRS, CDR2 YFSETQ. The CDR3 reads CASSRVDSTDTQYF. In nucleotides, the CDR3 is TGCGCCAGCAGCCGAGTAGATAGCACAGATACGCAGTATTTT.

This rearrangement joins TRBV5-1 to TRBJ2-7; 7 bases align to TRBD1. The CDR3 covers 14 residues. V lost 4 bases to trimming and J lost 5 bases; unmatched junction nucleotides: 9. Germline values: CDR1 SGHRS, CDR2 YFSETQ. CDR3 nucleotide sequence: TGCGCCAGCAGCCCGGGCGACAGGGCAAACGAGCAGTACTTC. Encoded protein: CASSPGDRANEQYF.

The V and J genes are TRBV7-9 and TRBJ1-1; 7 nucleotides align to TRBD1. Germline V CDR1 and CDR2: SEHNR, FQNEAQ (reference sequence). Unmatched junction bases numbered 13, after V lost 5 bases and J lost 4 bases. CDR3 length: 16 residues. The CDR3: CASSESRGGLGTEAFF. As DNA, the CDR3 is TGTGCCAGCAGCGAAAGTAGAGGGGGCTTGGGCACTGAAGCTTTCTTT.

The gene calls are TRBV30 and TRBJ2-1, with D perhaps matching TRBD2 (6 bases). The germline gives CDR1 GTSNPN, CDR2 SVGIG (reference sequence). The CDR3 sequence is 13 residues long. V was pared by 7 bases and J by 2 bases, with 12 bases between. CDR3 bases: TGTGCCTCGTTACTAGCAACCTACAATGAGCAGTTCTTC. Translating gives CASLLATYNEQFF.

The rearrangement uses TRBV7-2 and TRBJ2-1; 9 nucleotides agree with TRBD2. Germline CDR1 and CDR2: SGHTA and FQGNSA. CDR3 length equals 15 residues. V was clipped by 4 bases and J by 6 bases; unmatched bases: 7. The CDR3 DNA reads TGTGCCAGCAGCTCATTAGCGGGAGCTACCAATGAGCAGTTCTTC. It yields the protein CASSSLAGATNEQFF.

This chain connects TRBV11-3 to TRBJ2-7; possible D gene TRBD2, 5 bases. V lost 10 bases and J lost 0, with 13 bases in between. CDR3 length equals 13 residues. Germline CDR1 is SGHNT and CDR2 is YENEEA. The DNA for the CDR3 is TGTGCCAAAGGTTTGAGGGCCTCCTACGAGCAGTACTTC. It encodes CAKGLRASYEQYF.

The chain has TRBV18 and TRBJ2-3; 8 bases fit TRBD1. Trimming removed 3 bases from V and 3 bases from J; junction bases left unmatched: 5. Germline V gene lookup returns CDR1 KGHSH and CDR2 LQKENI. The CDR3 consists of 15 residues. This chain's CDR3 is CASSPGRGLTDTQYF. The CDR3 DNA sequence: TGTGCCAGCTCACCTGGCAGGGGGCTGACAGATACGCAGTATTTT.

This chain links TRBV5-6 with TRBJ2-7; D is undetermined. The length of the CDR3 is 14 residues. The germline V gene has CDR1 SGHDT and CDR2 YYEEEE. Trimming cost V 0 bases and J 3 bases, with 10 bases left between them. CDR3 sequence (DNA): TGTGCCAGCAGCTTGGGAGGTCAGAACTACGAGCAGTACTTC. It codes for CASSLGGQNYEQYF.

The J gene is TRBJ2-7, the V gene TRBV18; D is unclear. V shed 2 bases and J shed 0 bases, with 11 bases lying between them. The CDR3 has 15 amino acids. CDR1 is KGHSH and CDR2 is LQKENI in the germline V gene. CDR3 sequence (DNA): TGTGCCAGCTCACCAAGTAGAAGTAGCTCCTACGAGCAGTACTTC. Encoded protein: CASSPSRSSSYEQYF. Supplemented by reference TRBV18 and TRBJ2-7, the full variable domain reads NAGVMQNPRHLVRRRGQEARLRCSPMKGHSHVYWYRQLPEEGLKFMVYLQKENIIDESGMPKERFSAEFPKEGPSILRIQQVVRGDSAAYFCASSPSRSSSYEQYFGPGTRLTVT.

This clone is a singleton in its sample. The chain is built from TRBV30 and TRBJ1-5; 7 nucleotides align to TRBD1. The CDR3 contains 13 residues. Germline V gene data show CDR1 as GTSNPN and CDR2 as SVGIG (reference sequence). With V trimmed by 5 bases and J by 5 bases, 6 bases remained unmatched. The CDR3 nucleotides read TGTGCCTGGGACACCGACAGGGATCAGCCCCAGCATTTT. This translates into CAWDTDRDQPQHF.

The genes are TRBV7-9 and TRBJ2-7; 10 nucleotides align to TRBD1. V lost 4 bases, J lost 6 bases, and 6 bases stayed unmatched. Per the germline V gene, CDR1 is SEHNR and CDR2 is FQNEAQ (reference sequence). This CDR3 is built from 14 residues. CDR3 sequence reads: CASSSSGTGAEQYF. The CDR3 DNA reads as TGTGCCAGCAGCTCTTCCGGGACAGGGGCCGAGCAGTACTTC.

V usage is TRBV19 and J usage is TRBJ2-5; no definite D call. Germline lookup yields CDR1 LNHDA and CDR2 SQIVND (reference sequence). This CDR3 comprises 14 residues. V was pared by 2 bases and J by 2 bases, with 9 bases between. CDR3 region: CASSIRQTQETQYF. Written as DNA, the CDR3 is TGTGCCAGTAGTATACGGCAGACACAAGAGACCCAGTACTTC.

This clone came up a few times. This chain links TRBV6-7 with TRBJ1-5; 8 bases match TRBD1. TRBV6-7 is placed among ORFs of uncertain function. The trim removed 4 bases at V and 3 bases at J, leaving 11 bases unmatched. This CDR3 contains 17 residues. The CDR3 coding sequence is TGTGCCAGCAGTTGGGCGTTTAGGACAGGGCTCAATCAGCCCCAGCATTTT. Its translation: CASSWAFRTGLNQPQHF.

The chain links TRBV5-4 to TRBJ2-5; 9 bases match TRBD1. The junction had 15 bases not matched to a gene; V was cut back by 4 bases and J by 5 bases. Per the germline V gene, CDR1 is SGHNT and CDR2 is YYREEE (reference sequence). The CDR3 covers 17 residues. CDR3 sequence: CASSLSDRGRRTETQYF. CDR3 DNA sequence: TGTGCCAGCAGCCTTTCGGACAGGGGTAGAAGGACGGAGACCCAGTACTTC. The full variable domain, completed using reference TRBV5-4 and TRBJ2-5, is ETGVTQSPTHLIKTRGQQVTLRCSSQSGHNTVSWYQQALGQGPQFIFQYYREEENGRGNFPPRFSGLQFPNYSSELNVNALELDDSALYLCASSLSDRGRRTETQYFGPGTRLLVL.

This clone has only one observation. The chain links TRBV12-5 to TRBJ2-5; TRBD1 aligns across 7 bases. This CDR3 spans 15 amino acids. The V segment lost 4 bases and the J segment 4 bases; nucleotides outside the gene matches: 9. CDR1 is LGHNT, CDR2 FRNRAP, per germline. The CDR3, as DNA: TGTGCTAGTGGTTCCTATACAGGGGCGCGAGAGACCCAGTACTTC. Translated: CASGSYTGARETQYF.

The gene calls are TRBV7-6 and TRBJ1-1; D possibly corresponds to TRBD1 (6 bases). The V end lost 1 base, the J end lost 1 base, and 10 bases lay between the germline ends. The CDR3 is made up of 15 amino acids. The V gene's germline CDR1 is SGHVS and CDR2 FNYEAQ. CDR3 in amino acids: CASSLETGWNTEAFF. The CDR3 coding sequence is TGTGCCAGCAGCTTAGAAACAGGGTGGAACACTGAAGCTTTCTTT.